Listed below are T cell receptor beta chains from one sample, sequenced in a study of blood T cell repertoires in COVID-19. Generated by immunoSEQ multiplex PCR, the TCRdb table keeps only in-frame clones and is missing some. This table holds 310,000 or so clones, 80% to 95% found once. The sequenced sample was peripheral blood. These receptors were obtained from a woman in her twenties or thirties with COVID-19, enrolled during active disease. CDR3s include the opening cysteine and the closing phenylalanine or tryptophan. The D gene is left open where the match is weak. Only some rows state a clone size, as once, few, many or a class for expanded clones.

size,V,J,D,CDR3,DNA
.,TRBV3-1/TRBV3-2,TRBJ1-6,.,CASSLTGPRAYNSPLHF,TGTGCCAGCAGCCTAACAGGACCGCGCGCCTATAATTCACCCCTCCACTTT
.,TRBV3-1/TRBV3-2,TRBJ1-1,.,CASSPSKGQKVAEAFF,TGTGCCAGCAGCCCGTCGAAAGGACAGAAGGTCGCTGAAGCTTTCTTT
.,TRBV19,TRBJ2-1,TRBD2,CASSIFRTSGNSYNEQFF,TGTGCCAGTAGTATATTTCGGACTAGCGGGAACTCCTACAATGAGCAGTTCTTC
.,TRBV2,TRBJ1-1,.,CASSDRRDTEAFF,TGTGCCAGCAGTGACCGCAGGGACACTGAAGCTTTCTTT
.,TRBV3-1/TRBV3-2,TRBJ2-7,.,CASSRRQGLEQYF,TGTGCCAGCTCTCGGCGCCAGGGGCTGGAGCAGTACTTC
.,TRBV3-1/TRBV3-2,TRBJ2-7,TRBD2,CASSQDRASGSEQYF,TGTGCCAGCAGCCAAGATCGGGCTAGCGGGAGCGAGCAGTACTTC
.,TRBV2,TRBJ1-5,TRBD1,CASMGDRGLGQPQHF,TGTGCCAGCATGGGGGACAGGGGGTTAGGTCAGCCCCAGCATTTT
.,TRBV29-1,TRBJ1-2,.,CSVEDPGGPNYGYTF,TGCAGCGTTGAAGATCCAGGAGGCCCTAACTATGGCTACACCTTC
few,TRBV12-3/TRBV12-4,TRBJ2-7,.,CASSRKRAYEQYF,TGTGCCAGCAGCCGGAAGAGGGCCTACGAGCAGTACTTC
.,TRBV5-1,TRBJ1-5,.,CASSLEGQQPQHF,TGCGCCAGCAGCTTAGAGGGTCAGCAGCCCCAGCATTTT
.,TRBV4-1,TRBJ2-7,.,CASSWEATYEQYF,TGCGCCAGCAGTTGGGAGGCAACCTACGAGCAGTACTTC
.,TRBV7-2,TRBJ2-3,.,CASSLAATDTQYF,TGTGCCAGCAGCTTAGCGGCCACAGATACGCAGTATTTT
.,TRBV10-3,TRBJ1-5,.,CAIRLSENQPQHF,TGTGCCATCAGATTATCGGAGAATCAGCCCCAGCATTTT
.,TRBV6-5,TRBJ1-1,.,CASSPGHDTEAFF,TGTGCCAGCAGCCCGGGACACGACACTGAAGCTTTCTTT
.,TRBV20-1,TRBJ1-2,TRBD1,CSDHRGEGYTF,TGCAGTGACCACAGGGGAGAGGGCTACACCTTC
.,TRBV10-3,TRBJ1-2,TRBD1,CAIFDPGTGLYGYTF,TGTGCCATCTTTGACCCCGGGACAGGCCTGTATGGCTACACCTTC
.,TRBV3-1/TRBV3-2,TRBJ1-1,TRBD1,CASSSGGNTEAFF,TGTGCCAGCAGCTCAGGGGGCAACACTGAAGCTTTCTTT
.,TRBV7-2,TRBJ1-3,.,CASSLGTNPGNTIYF,TGTGCCAGCAGCTTAGGGACTAACCCTGGAAACACCATATATTTT
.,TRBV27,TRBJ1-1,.,CASSTRGNTEAFF,TGTGCCAGCTCAACGAGAGGGAACACTGAAGCTTTCTTT
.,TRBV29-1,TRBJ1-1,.,CSVAQGRNTEAFF,TGCAGCGTTGCACAGGGACGGAACACTGAAGCTTTCTTT
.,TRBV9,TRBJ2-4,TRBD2,CASSISSGRVDIQYF,TGTGCCAGCAGCATTTCTAGCGGGAGGGTTGACATTCAGTACTTC
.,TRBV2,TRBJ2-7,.,CASSESWLVGTYEQYF,TGTGCCAGCAGTGAATCTTGGCTAGTGGGTACCTACGAGCAGTACTTC
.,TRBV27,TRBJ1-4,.,CASSLVYNEKLFF,TGTGCCAGCAGTTTAGTCTATAATGAAAAACTGTTTTTT
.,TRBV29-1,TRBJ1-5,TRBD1,CSVTQGVNQPQHF,TGCAGCGTAACGCAGGGGGTCAATCAGCCCCAGCATTTT
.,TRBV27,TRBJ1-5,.,CASSLSRDQPQHF,TGTGCCAGCAGTTTAAGCCGGGATCAGCCCCAGCATTTT
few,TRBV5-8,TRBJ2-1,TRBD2,CASSSRTSGGYNEQFF,TGTGCCAGCAGCTCCAGGACTAGCGGGGGATACAATGAGCAGTTCTTC
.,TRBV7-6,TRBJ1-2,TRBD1,CASSGGDRGVGYGYTF,TGTGCCAGCAGCGGTGGGGACAGGGGAGTGGGTTATGGCTACACCTTC
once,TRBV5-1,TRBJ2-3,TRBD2,CASSLLAGSARVTDTQYF,TGCGCCAGCAGCTTGTTAGCGGGCTCGGCCCGGGTAACAGATACGCAGTATTTT
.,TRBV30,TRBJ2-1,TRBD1,CAWKTGTGDNEQFF,TGTGCCTGGAAGACCGGGACAGGGGACAATGAGCAGTTCTTC
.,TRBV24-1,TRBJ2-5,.,CATSDGEKTQYF,TGTGCCACCAGTGACGGAGAAAAGACCCAGTACTTC
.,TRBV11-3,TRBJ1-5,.,CASSLGSGQPQHF,TGTGCCAGCAGCTTAGGAAGTGGCCAGCCCCAGCATTTT
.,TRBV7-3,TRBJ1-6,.,CASSAGANSPLHF,TGTGCCAGCAGCGCAGGGGCGAATTCACCCCTCCACTTT
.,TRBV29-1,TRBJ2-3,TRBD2,CSVETGGSDTQYF,TGCAGCGTTGAGACGGGAGGATCAGATACGCAGTATTTT
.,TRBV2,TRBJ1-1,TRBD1,CASSRDRDTEAFF,TGTGCCAGCAGTAGGGACAGGGATACTGAAGCTTTCTTT
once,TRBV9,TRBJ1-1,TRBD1,CASSLGTGSNTEAFF,TGTGCCAGCAGCTTAGGGACAGGGTCGAACACTGAAGCTTTCTTT
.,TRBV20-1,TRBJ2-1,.,CSAAGDEQFF,TGCAGTGCTGCAGGGGATGAGCAGTTCTTC
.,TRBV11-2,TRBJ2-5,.,CASSLDLGVETQYF,TGTGCCAGCAGCTTAGATCTCGGGGTAGAGACCCAGTACTTC
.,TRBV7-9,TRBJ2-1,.,CASSLRQGSNEQFF,TGTGCCAGCAGCTTAAGGCAGGGTAGTAATGAGCAGTTCTTC
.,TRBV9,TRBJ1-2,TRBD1,CASSVGTGGSYGYTF,TGTGCCAGCAGCGTAGGGACAGGGGGTTCCTATGGCTACACCTTC
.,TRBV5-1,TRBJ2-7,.,CASSLGHGYEQYF,TGCGCCAGCAGCTTGGGGCACGGGTACGAGCAGTACTTC
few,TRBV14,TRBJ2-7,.,CASSQITGQDYEQYF,TGTGCCAGCAGCCAAATAACAGGACAAGACTACGAGCAGTACTTC
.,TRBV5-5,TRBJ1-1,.,CASSAVSANTEAFF,TGTGCCAGCAGCGCAGTATCCGCAAACACTGAAGCTTTCTTT
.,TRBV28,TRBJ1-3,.,CASSFGLSGNTIYF,TGTGCCAGCAGTTTCGGTCTTTCTGGAAACACCATATATTTT
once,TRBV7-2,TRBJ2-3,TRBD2,CASSIGLVADTQYF,TGTGCCAGCAGCATTGGACTAGTCGCAGATACGCAGTATTTT
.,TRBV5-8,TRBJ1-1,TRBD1,CASSLPGGMNTEAFF,TGTGCCAGCAGCTTGCCAGGGGGCATGAACACTGAAGCTTTCTTT
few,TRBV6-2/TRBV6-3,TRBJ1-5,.,CASSPSRQRNQPQHF,TGTGCCAGCAGTCCGTCCCGACAGAGGAATCAGCCCCAGCATTTT
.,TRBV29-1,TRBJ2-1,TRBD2,CSVADGTVLPGTIYNEQFF,TGCAGCGTAGCTGACGGTACCGTCCTTCCGGGGACTATATACAATGAGCAGTTCTTC
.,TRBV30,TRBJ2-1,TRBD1,CAWSKQGAGEQFF,TGTGCCTGGAGTAAACAGGGGGCGGGTGAGCAGTTCTTC
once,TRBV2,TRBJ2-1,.,CASRIRAEGVGNEQFF,TGTGCCAGCAGGATAAGGGCCGAGGGGGTGGGCAATGAGCAGTTCTTC
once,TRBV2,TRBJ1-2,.,CASSVNYGYTF,TGTGCCAGCAGTGTAAACTATGGCTACACCTTC
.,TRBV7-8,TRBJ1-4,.,CASSLGQDNEKLFF,TGTGCCAGCAGCTTAGGCCAGGATAATGAAAAACTGTTTTTT
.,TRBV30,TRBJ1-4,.,CAWNLATGEKLFF,TGTGCCTGGAACCTCGCCACTGGTGAAAAACTGTTTTTT
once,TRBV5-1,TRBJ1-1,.,CASSADMNTEAFF,TGCGCCAGCAGCGCAGATATGAACACTGAAGCTTTCTTT
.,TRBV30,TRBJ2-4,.,CAWSLGSIQYF,TGTGCCTGGAGTCTTGGGAGCATTCAGTACTTC
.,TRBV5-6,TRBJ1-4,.,CASSLGLNEKLFF,TGTGCCAGCAGCTTGGGGCTTAATGAAAAACTGTTTTTT
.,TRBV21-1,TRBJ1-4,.,CASSPRDSLNEKLFF,TGTGCCAGCAGCCCCCGGGACAGCCTTAATGAAAAACTGTTTTTT
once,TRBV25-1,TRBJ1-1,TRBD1,CASSQMGQIEAFF,TGTGCCAGCAGCCAGATGGGACAGATTGAAGCTTTCTTT
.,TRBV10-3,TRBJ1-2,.,CAISESITGFLYGYTF,TGTGCCATCAGTGAGTCTATCACAGGGTTTCTCTATGGCTACACCTTC
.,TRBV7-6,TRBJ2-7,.,CASSPNRFEQYF,TGTGCCAGCAGCCCAAACAGGTTCGAGCAGTACTTC